The T cell receptor (beta chain) under discussion was sequenced for a study of T cell repertoires in cytomegalovirus infection. This clonotype was seen a few times. The antigen is not known. The CDR3 runs 13 residues. Trimming took 4 bases from V and 2 from J, leaving 7 bases between them. Germline V CDR1 and CDR2: SGHTA, FQGNSA. Each CDR3 protein is one row after TCRdb ran MiXCR on the reads. In the table there are about 360,000 distinct CDR3 sequences, approximately 35% of which are singletons. The study, taken as a whole, reports: HLA-C-restricted CMV clonotypes gave the most frequent clonotype in two of eight donors.

The chain has TRBV7-2 and TRBJ2-3; D gene uncertain. This TCR was recovered from a human donor in good health (CMV status not recorded). Some clones in this sample may be carry-over from other donors' samples. The sample consisted of cultured PBMCs, taken from culture after CMV antigen stimulation. The CDR3 bases are TGTGCCAGCAGCTGGGTGATCACAGATACGCAGTATTTT. It is translated as CASSWVITDTQYF.